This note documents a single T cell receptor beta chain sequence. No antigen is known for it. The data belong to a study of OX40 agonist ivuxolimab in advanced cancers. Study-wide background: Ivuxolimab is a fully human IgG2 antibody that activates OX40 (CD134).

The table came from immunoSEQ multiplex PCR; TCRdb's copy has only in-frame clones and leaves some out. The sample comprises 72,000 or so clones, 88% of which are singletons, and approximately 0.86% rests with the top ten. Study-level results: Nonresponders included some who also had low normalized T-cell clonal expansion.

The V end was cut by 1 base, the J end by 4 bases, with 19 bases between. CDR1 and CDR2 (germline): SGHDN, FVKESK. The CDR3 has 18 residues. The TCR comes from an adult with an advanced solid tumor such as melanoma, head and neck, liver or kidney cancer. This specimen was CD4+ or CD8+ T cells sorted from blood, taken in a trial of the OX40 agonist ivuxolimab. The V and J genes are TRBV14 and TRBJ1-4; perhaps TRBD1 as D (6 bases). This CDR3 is CASSQARFTRGLNEKLFF. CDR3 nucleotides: TGTGCCAGCAGCCAAGCCCGATTTACCAGGGGCCTTAATGAAAAACTGTTTTTT.